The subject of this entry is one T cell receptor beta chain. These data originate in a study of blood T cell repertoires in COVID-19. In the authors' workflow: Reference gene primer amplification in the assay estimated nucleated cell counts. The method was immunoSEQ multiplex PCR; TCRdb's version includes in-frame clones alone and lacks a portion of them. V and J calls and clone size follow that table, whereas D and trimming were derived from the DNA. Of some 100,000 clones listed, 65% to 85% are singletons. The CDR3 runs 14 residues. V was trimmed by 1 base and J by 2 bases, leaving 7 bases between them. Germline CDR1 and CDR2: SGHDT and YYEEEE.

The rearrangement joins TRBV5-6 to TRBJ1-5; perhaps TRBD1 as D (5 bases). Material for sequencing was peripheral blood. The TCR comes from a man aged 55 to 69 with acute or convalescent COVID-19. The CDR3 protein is CASSLLGGNQPQHF. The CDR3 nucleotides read TGTGCCAGCAGCTTGTTAGGGGGCAATCAGCCCCAGCATTTT.